Listed below are T cell receptor beta chains from one sample, sequenced in a study of cytomegalovirus exposure and HLA in healthy donors. The data were produced by immunoSEQ multiplex PCR, yet TCRdb's version contains in-frame clones alone and is incomplete. Among about 190,000 clones listed, about 87% were seen once. The specimen sequenced was PBMCs. These TCRs come from a man aged 25-45 years in good health and CMV-seronegative. CDR3s include the opening cysteine and the closing phenylalanine or tryptophan. The D gene is left open where the match is weak. Clone size is stated in some rows and not others, as once, few, many or a class when expanded.

>15|.|.|TRBJ1-1|TRBV28
CASSSLTGLGTEAFF
TGTGCCAGCAGTTCACTGACAGGTCTAGGCACTGAAGCTTTCTTT
>15|.|.|TRBJ2-5|TRBV7-9
CASSRSETLKETQYF
TGTGCCAGCAGCCGTTCCGAGACATTAAAGGAGACCCAGTACTTC
>12|.|.|TRBJ1-6|TRBV15
CATTTGISPLHF
TGTGCCACCACCACAGGGATTTCACCCCTCCACTTT
>14|.|.|TRBJ1-2|TRBV5-5
CASSSRTEPYGYTF
TGTGCCAGCAGCTCTCGGACAGAGCCCTATGGCTACACCTTC
>15|.|TRBD2|TRBJ2-3|TRBV9
CASSQTSGVQDTQYF
TGTGCCAGCAGCCAGACTAGCGGGGTTCAGGATACGCAGTATTTT
>16|.|TRBD2|TRBJ2-5|TRBV7-9
CAGSLGLAGGQETQYF
TGTGCCGGCAGCTTAGGCTTGGCGGGGGGCCAAGAGACCCAGTACTTC
>13|.|.|TRBJ2-1|TRBV7-9
CASRVTSSHEQFF
TGTGCCAGCAGGGTGACTAGTAGCCATGAGCAGTTCTTC
>16|once|TRBD1|TRBJ2-2|TRBV7-2
CASSEPGQGTTGELFF
TGTGCCAGCAGCGAACCGGGACAGGGGACCACCGGGGAGCTGTTTTTT
>14|.|.|TRBJ2-7|TRBV6-1
CASSDGPAPYEQYF
TGTGCCAGCAGTGACGGTCCCGCTCCCTACGAGCAGTACTTC
>12|.|.|TRBJ2-4|TRBV2
CAKSGLGNIQYF
TGTGCAAAATCAGGGCTGGGAAACATTCAGTACTTC
>16|once|TRBD2|TRBJ2-7|TRBV27
CASSFVTSGDTYEQYF
TGTGCCAGCAGTTTTGTGACTAGCGGGGATACCTACGAGCAGTACTTC
>15|.|TRBD1|TRBJ1-4|TRBV7-2
CASSLSQGGAEKLFF
TGTGCCAGCAGCTTAAGTCAGGGGGGAGCTGAAAAACTGTTTTTT
>16|.|TRBD1|TRBJ2-5|TRBV5-6
CASSLEGRGGAETQYF
TGTGCCAGCAGCTTGGAGGGGAGAGGGGGCGCGGAGACCCAGTACTTC
>15|.|TRBD1|TRBJ2-1|TRBV7-2
CASTPRDRYYNEQFF
TGTGCCAGCACCCCCCGGGACAGGTACTACAATGAGCAGTTCTTC
>15|.|.|TRBJ2-6|TRBV18
CASSLTDSGANGLTF
TGTGCCAGCTCATTAACAGACTCTGGGGCCAACGGCCTGACTTTC
>12|few|.|TRBJ1-2|TRBV7-9
CSSSFYFNGYTF
TGTTCCAGCAGCTTTTACTTTAATGGCTACACCTTC
>12|.|.|TRBJ2-3|TRBV9
CASSSYTDTQYF
TGTGCCAGCAGCTCTTACACAGATACGCAGTATTTT
>12|.|TRBD1|TRBJ2-7|TRBV27
CASRPTGNEQYF
TGTGCCAGCAGACCGACAGGGAACGAGCAGTACTTC
>13|once|.|TRBJ2-2|TRBV25-1
CASSNRDTGELFF
TGTGCCAGCAGTAACAGGGACACCGGGGAGCTGTTTTTT
>15|.|TRBD1|TRBJ1-2|TRBV28
CASSLLRQGRSGYTF
TGTGCCAGCAGTTTATTAAGACAGGGTCGGTCTGGCTACACCTTC
>15|.|.|TRBJ1-1|TRBV7-9
CSSSFSKHKNTEAFF
TGTTCCAGCAGCTTCTCCAAACACAAGAACACTGAAGCTTTCTTT
>11|.|.|TRBJ2-7|TRBV15
CATQGIKEQYF
TGTGCCACACAGGGCATCAAAGAGCAGTACTTC
>15|.|TRBD1|TRBJ2-6|TRBV6-5
CASRLQGTGANVLTF
TGTGCCAGCAGGTTACAGGGGACTGGGGCCAACGTCCTGACTTTC
>14|.|TRBD1|TRBJ2-3|TRBV9
CASSLSGQGDTQYF
TGTGCCAGCAGCCTTAGCGGACAGGGGGATACGCAGTATTTT
>14|.|TRBD2|TRBJ2-3|TRBV5-1
CASSAGLAENTQYF
TGCGCCAGCAGCGCGGGACTAGCGGAAAATACGCAGTATTTT
>14|.|.|TRBJ1-2|TRBV18
CASSQTEIGYGYTF
TGTGCCAGCTCACAAACGGAGATAGGCTATGGCTACACCTTC
>12|.|.|TRBJ1-1|TRBV10-3
CAISEVAEEAFF
TGTGCCATCAGTGAGGTAGCGGAAGAAGCTTTCTTT
>13|.|.|TRBJ1-1|TRBV18
CASSLEQSTEAFF
TGTGCCAGCTCACTCGAACAATCCACTGAAGCTTTCTTT
>14|.|.|TRBJ2-2|TRBV14
CASSLRLSTGELFF
TGTGCCAGCAGCCTACGACTTTCCACCGGGGAGCTGTTTTTT
>15|.|.|TRBJ2-1|TRBV4-1
CASSRPGTRDNEQFF
TGCGCCAGCAGCCGGCCCGGGACACGGGACAATGAGCAGTTCTTC
>19|.|TRBD2|TRBJ2-2|TRBV9
CASSGRLAGGQSNTGELFF
TGTGCCAGCAGCGGCCGACTAGCGGGAGGCCAGTCGAACACCGGGGAGCTGTTTTTT
>15|.|TRBD1|TRBJ2-3|TRBV5-1
CASSLGGTGGDTQYF
TGCGCCAGCAGCTTGGGGGGGACAGGAGGAGATACGCAGTATTTT
>16|.|.|TRBJ1-3|TRBV5-1
CASSLKLQGYGNTIYF
TGCGCCAGCAGCTTGAAATTACAGGGTTATGGAAACACCATATATTTT
>15|once|TRBD1|TRBJ1-4|TRBV9
CASSEPTGGNEKLFF
TGTGCCAGCAGCGAACCGACAGGGGGGAATGAAAAACTGTTTTTT
>13|.|.|TRBJ2-3|TRBV4-1
CASSRQLRDTQYF
TGCGCCAGCAGCCGCCAGTTACGCGATACGCAGTATTTT
>11|once|.|TRBJ2-7|TRBV28
CASREKYEQYF
TGTGCCAGCAGGGAGAAGTACGAGCAGTACTTC
>16|few|TRBD2|TRBJ2-3|TRBV11-3
CASSLKLAGGTDTQYF
TGTGCCAGCAGCCTCAAGTTAGCGGGAGGAACAGATACGCAGTATTTT
>15|.|TRBD1|TRBJ2-1|TRBV29-1
CSVDALTGVYNEQFF
TGCAGCGTTGATGCCCTGACAGGGGTCTACAATGAGCAGTTCTTC
>16|.|.|TRBJ2-7|TRBV7-6
CASSLEPVSGRYEQYF
TGTGCCAGCAGCTTAGAACCCGTGTCGGGGAGGTACGAGCAGTACTTC
>14|.|TRBD1|TRBJ1-1|TRBV6-6
CASPRQGEQVEAFF
TGTGCCAGTCCGAGACAGGGTGAGCAGGTTGAAGCTTTCTTT
>14|.|.|TRBJ2-7|TRBV19
CASNWGTLLSEQYF
TGTGCCAGTAACTGGGGGACACTCCTTTCCGAGCAGTACTTC
>16|.|TRBD2|TRBJ2-7|TRBV28
CASSSPLRAGGREQYF
TGTGCCAGCAGTTCCCCCCTACGAGCGGGGGGGCGTGAGCAGTACTTC
>15|once|.|TRBJ1-4|TRBV18
CASSPRTDPNEKLFF
TGTGCCAGCTCACCCCGGACTGATCCTAATGAAAAACTGTTTTTT
>13|.|TRBD1|TRBJ2-2|TRBV28
CASRNRGTGELFF
TGTGCCAGCAGGAACAGGGGGACCGGGGAGCTGTTTTTT
>13|.|.|TRBJ1-2|TRBV5-8
CASSLWTAYGYTF
TGTGCCAGCAGCTTGTGGACAGCCTATGGCTACACCTTC
>15|.|TRBD1|TRBJ2-5|TRBV7-9
CASSRGDRGAETQYF
TGTGCCAGCAGCCGGGGGGACAGGGGAGCGGAGACCCAGTACTTC
>14|once|.|TRBJ2-7|TRBV10-3
CAISEGARIHEQYF
TGTGCCATCAGTGAGGGGGCCAGGATCCACGAGCAGTACTTC
>14|.|.|TRBJ1-5|TRBV28
CASNPGGRNQPQHF
TGTGCCAGCAACCCCGGGGGGCGCAATCAGCCCCAGCATTTT
>12|.|TRBD1|TRBJ2-1|TRBV4-1
CASSGQDNEQFF
TGCGCCAGCAGCGGACAGGATAATGAGCAGTTCTTC
>15|.|.|TRBJ2-3|TRBV18
CASSPGGGISDTQYF
TGTGCCAGCTCACCAGGTGGCGGGATCTCAGATACGCAGTATTTT
>15|.|.|TRBJ2-1|TRBV11-2
CASSNTGLAYSEQFF
TGTGCCAGCAGCAACACCGGGCTAGCGTACAGTGAGCAGTTCTTC